This paragraph reports one T cell receptor beta chain. Its antigen is as yet unknown. These data come from a study of T-cell memory formation after mild COVID-19. TCRdb called the 5' RACE reads again in MiXCR, with one record for every CDR3 protein. This sample has 100,000 to 140,000 distinct CDR3 sequences, with about 15% found just once. Findings and limits, study-wide: Contracting clones, day 15 to 85, had balanced CD4/CD8, and later expanders favored CD4+. Clones which contracted sat mainly in CM and EM if CD4+, and in EMRA if CD8+.

The CDR3 spans 14 residues. Germline V gene data show CDR1 as SNHLY and CDR2 as FYNNEI. V lost 8 bases, J lost 0 bases, and 10 bases lay in between. The rearrangement uses TRBV2 and TRBJ2-2, with D maybe TRBD1 (6 bases). The receptor's source is a man younger than 30 who had mild COVID-19 (a few samples of this study predate the infection). Cell type and time point are not known. Sequencing was done on a sample of PBMCs or a T cell subset sorted from them (not recorded which). CDR3 nucleotide sequence: TGTGCCAGCCACGGGACATCGAACACCGGGGAGCTGTTTTTT. Translating it yields CASHGTSNTGELFF.